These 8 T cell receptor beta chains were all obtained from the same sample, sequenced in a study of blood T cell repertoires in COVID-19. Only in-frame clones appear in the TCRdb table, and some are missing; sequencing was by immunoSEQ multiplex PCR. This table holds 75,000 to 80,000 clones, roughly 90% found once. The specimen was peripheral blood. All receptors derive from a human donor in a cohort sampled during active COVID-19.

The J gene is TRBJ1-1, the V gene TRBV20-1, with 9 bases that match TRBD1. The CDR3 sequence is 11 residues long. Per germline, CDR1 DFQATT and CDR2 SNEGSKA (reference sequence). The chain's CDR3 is CSGTGHTEAFF. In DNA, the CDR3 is TGCAGCGGGACAGGGCACACTGAAGCTTTCTTT.

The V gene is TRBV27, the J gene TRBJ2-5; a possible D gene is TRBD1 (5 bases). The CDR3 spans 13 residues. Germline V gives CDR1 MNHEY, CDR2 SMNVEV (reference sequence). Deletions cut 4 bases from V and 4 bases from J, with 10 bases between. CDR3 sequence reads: CASSWGSGETQYF. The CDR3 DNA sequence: TGTGCCAGCAGTTGGGGCTCCGGAGAGACCCAGTACTTC.

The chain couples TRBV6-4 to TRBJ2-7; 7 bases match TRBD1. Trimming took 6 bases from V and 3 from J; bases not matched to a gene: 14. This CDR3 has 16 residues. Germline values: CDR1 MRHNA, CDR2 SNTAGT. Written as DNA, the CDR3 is TGTGCCAGCAGATACCTTTACAGGGGAAGTGGCTACGAGCAGTACTTC. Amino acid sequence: CASRYLYRGSGYEQYF.

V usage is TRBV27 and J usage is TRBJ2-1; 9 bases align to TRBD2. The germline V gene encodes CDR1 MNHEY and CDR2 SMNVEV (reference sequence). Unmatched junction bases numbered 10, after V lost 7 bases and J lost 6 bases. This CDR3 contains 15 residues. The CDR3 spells CASTALAGLSNEQFF. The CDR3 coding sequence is TGTGCCAGCACCGCACTAGCGGGTCTGTCCAATGAGCAGTTCTTC.

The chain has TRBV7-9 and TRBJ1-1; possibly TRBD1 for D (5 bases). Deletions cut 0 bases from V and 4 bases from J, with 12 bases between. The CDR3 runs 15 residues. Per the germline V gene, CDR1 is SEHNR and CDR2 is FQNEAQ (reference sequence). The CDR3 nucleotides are TGTGCCAGCAGCTTAGCCCAGGGTTTGGTCACTGAAGCTTTCTTT. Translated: CASSLAQGLVTEAFF.

The DNA of the CDR3 is TGTGCCAGCAAGGACAGCGGCCCAGATACGCAGTATTTT. Amino acids: CASKDSGPDTQYF. The chain has TRBV2 and TRBJ2-3, with D tentatively TRBD1 (6 bases). CDR3 length equals 13 residues. In germline, CDR1 is SNHLY, CDR2 FYNNEI. The V end was cut by 7 bases, the J end by 4 bases, with 12 bases between.

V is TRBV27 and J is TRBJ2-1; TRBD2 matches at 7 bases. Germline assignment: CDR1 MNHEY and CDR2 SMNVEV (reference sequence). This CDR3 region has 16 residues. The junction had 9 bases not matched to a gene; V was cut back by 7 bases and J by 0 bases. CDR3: CASTPRSGPSYNEQFF. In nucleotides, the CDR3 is TGTGCCAGCACCCCCCGTAGCGGGCCCTCCTACAATGAGCAGTTCTTC.

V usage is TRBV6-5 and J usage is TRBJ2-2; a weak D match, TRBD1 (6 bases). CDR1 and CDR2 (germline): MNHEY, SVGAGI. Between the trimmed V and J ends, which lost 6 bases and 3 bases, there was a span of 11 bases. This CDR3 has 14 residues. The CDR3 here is CASRPGQYTGELFF. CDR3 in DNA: TGTGCCAGCAGACCGGGACAATACACCGGGGAGCTGTTTTTT.